This entry describes one T cell receptor beta chain. This entry is derived from a study of blood T cell repertoires in COVID-19. Study at large: Sources were T cells, B-cell-depleted T cells, or PBMCs; the material itself was cDNA or gDNA.

Participant ages covered about 18 to 89 years across approximately 25 US areas. Assignments of participants to cohorts depended upon their own reported clinical history. TCRdb's table, derived via immunoSEQ multiplex PCR, lists solely in-frame clones and lacks some. The table shows 350,000 to 400,000 clones, with roughly nine tenths occurring only once. The sequenced sample consisted of PBMCs or T cells enriched from blood (not recorded which). The receptor's source is a woman aged 25 to 45 who had recovered from COVID-19.

This CDR3 is CASSDLGTGSYGYTF. For the CDR3, the DNA is TGCGCCAGCAGTGACCTAGGGACAGGAAGCTATGGCTACACCTTC. The chain uses TRBV10-2 and TRBJ1-2, with 8 bases matching TRBD1. Germline V gives CDR1 WSHSY, CDR2 SAAADI. V lost 3 bases to trimming and J lost 4 bases; unmatched junction nucleotides: 7. This CDR3 region has 15 residues.